This TCR beta chain was recorded in a study of OX40 agonist ivuxolimab in advanced cancers. Study overall: Patients were treated with ivuxolimab, an agonistic anti-OX40 (CD134) antibody. Of the patients, three showed partial responses, one with hepatocellular carcinoma and two with cutaneous melanoma. Findings and caveats of the study: At 0.1 to 3.0 mg/kg, CD4+ and CD8+ blood T cells expanded clonally by week 6.

Collection of blood occurred at baseline, at cycle 4 day 1, and at cycle 7 day 1. Only in-frame clones appear in the TCRdb table, and some are missing; sequencing was by immunoSEQ multiplex PCR. In the table there are around 60,000 clones, around 90% of which are singletons. The CDR3 spans 16 residues. CDR1 SGHNT and CDR2 YYREEE come from the germline V gene (reference sequence). Trimming cost V 3 bases and J 2 bases, with 17 bases left between them. Comments on this clone: The antigen remains unidentified.

J is TRBJ1-1 and V is TRBV5-4; D is possibly TRBD1 (6 bases). The source of this sequence is an adult with an advanced solid tumor such as melanoma, head and neck, liver or kidney cancer. Sequences were derived from CD4+ or CD8+ T cells sorted from blood, sampled in a trial of the OX40 agonist ivuxolimab. CDR3 in amino acids: CASSSAGTRINTEAFF. The CDR3 DNA reads TGTGCCAGCAGCTCCGCCGGGACAAGGATAAACACTGAAGCTTTCTTT.